A single sample is the source of the 4 T cell receptor beta chains below, sequenced in a study of cytomegalovirus exposure and HLA in healthy donors (dated 2017 in TCRdb). Libraries came from the immunoSEQ multiplex PCR assay. For the multiplex PCR, a mixture combining 60 forward primers for TCR Vbeta segments and 13 reverse primers for TCR Jbeta segments was used. TCRdb re-hosts the immuneACCESS table, in-frame sequences only. Its copies lack some clones; in the studies checked, an unresolved V gene accounts for under half of them, and the cause for the rest is not known. This sample lists roughly 150,000 clones; roughly 80% were detected once. Around 2.3% of the sample goes to the ten largest clones. The sample comprised PBMCs. Every receptor here comes from a male donor in good health and CMV-seronegative.

The chain carries TRBV7-2 and TRBJ2-1; D may be TRBD2 (7 bases). This CDR3 has 15 residues. Germline CDR1 SGHTA, CDR2 FQGNSA. The germline V and J ends were trimmed by 10 bases and 9 bases, with 25 bases remaining between them. The CDR3 DNA reads TGTGCCACCTTTTCCGGGCGGCAGGGGAGGGGTGAGCAGTTCTTC. This encodes CATFSGRQGRGEQFF.

This chain links TRBV13 with TRBJ2-1, with D possibly being TRBD2 (5 bases). Trimming left V 5 bases short and J 6 bases short, with 17 bases between. This CDR3 spans 15 amino acids. Germline V lookup: CDR1 PRHDT, CDR2 FYEKMQ (reference sequence). DNA for the CDR3: TGTGCCAGCAGCGGAGGACGTCTCGAGGGCAATGAGCAGTTCTTC. Its translation: CASSGGRLEGNEQFF.

This rearrangement joins TRBV6-1 to TRBJ1-2; no definite D call. CDR1 MNHNS and CDR2 SASEGT come from the germline V gene. V lost 2 bases and J 0 bases, leaving 19 bases between the germline ends. The length of the CDR3 is 18 residues. The CDR3 sequence: CASSEFLRGPGSNYGYTF. The CDR3 DNA reads TGTGCCAGCAGTGAATTCTTACGGGGTCCAGGCTCTAACTATGGCTACACCTTC.

This chain links TRBV10-3 with TRBJ2-7, with 7 bases identical to TRBD2. The J segment lost 3 bases and the V segment lost 3 bases, leaving 5 bases of the junction unmatched. This CDR3 has 14 residues. Per germline, CDR1 ENHRY and CDR2 SYGVKD. CDR3 sequence reads: CAISDSRGGYEQYF. The CDR3 nucleotides read TGTGCCATCAGTGACAGTCGCGGGGGCTACGAGCAGTACTTC.